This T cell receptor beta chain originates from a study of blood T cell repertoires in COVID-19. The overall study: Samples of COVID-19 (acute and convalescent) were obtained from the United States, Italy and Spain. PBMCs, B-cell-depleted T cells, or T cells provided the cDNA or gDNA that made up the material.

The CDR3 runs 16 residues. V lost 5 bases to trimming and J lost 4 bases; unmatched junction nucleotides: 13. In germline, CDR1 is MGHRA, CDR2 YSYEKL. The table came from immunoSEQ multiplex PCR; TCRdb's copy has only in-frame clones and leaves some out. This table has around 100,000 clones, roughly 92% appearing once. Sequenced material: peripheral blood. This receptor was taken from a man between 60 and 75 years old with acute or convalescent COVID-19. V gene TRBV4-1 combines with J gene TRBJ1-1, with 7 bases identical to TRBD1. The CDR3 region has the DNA TGCGCCAGCAGCAACCGGAGACAGGGAAAGAGCACTGAAGCTTTCTTT. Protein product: CASSNRRQGKSTEAFF.